These T cell receptor beta chains were read from a single sample in a study of technical replicates of blood from a handful of donors. Profiled with immunoSEQ multiplex PCR; TCRdb holds only in-frame clones, not every one. The table has roughly 76,000 clones, 85% to 95% seen once. The sequencing sample was made of T cells isolated from PBMCs. These receptors were taken from a human donor in good health. CDR3s include the opening cysteine and the closing phenylalanine or tryptophan. Each record gives: clone size, V gene, D gene, J gene, CDR3 DNA, CDR3 protein. D genes are given only for firm matches. Size is stated for part of the rows, as once, few or many counts, or as a class when the clone is expanded.

>.|TRBV7-9|TRBD1|TRBJ2-2
TGTGCCAGCAGGACAGGGGGCATAGGGTACACCGGGGAGCTGTTTTTT
CASRTGGIGYTGELFF
>.|TRBV6-4|.|TRBJ2-7
TGTGCCAGCAGTCCTTCCGCAGGACAGTCCTACGAGCAGTACTTC
CASSPSAGQSYEQYF
>.|TRBV6-6|.|TRBJ1-2
TGTGCCAGCAGGAGACATATCTATGGCTACACCTTC
CASRRHIYGYTF
>.|TRBV28|.|TRBJ1-2
TGTGCCAGCAGTTTTCTTAAAGAAACGGGTAGGGGCTACACCTTC
CASSFLKETGRGYTF
>once|TRBV11-2|TRBD1|TRBJ2-7
TGTGCCAGCAGCTTAGTGATGGGACAGGCAGCCTACGAGCAGTACTTC
CASSLVMGQAAYEQYF
>.|TRBV2|TRBD1|TRBJ1-2
TGTGCCAGCCGACAGGGGAACTATGGCTACACCTTC
CASRQGNYGYTF
>once|TRBV23-1|.|TRBJ1-6
TGCGCCAGCTCCGGTTCACCCCTCCACTTT
CASSGSPLHF
>.|TRBV4-1|TRBD2|TRBJ2-2
TGCGCCAGCAGCCAACCCTTTAGCGGGAGGGCCTCGGGAACCGGGGAGCTGTTTTTT
CASSQPFSGRASGTGELFF
>.|TRBV5-4|.|TRBJ1-2
TGTGCCAGCAGCCTGGGGGACAAAGACTATGGCTACACCTTC
CASSLGDKDYGYTF
>.|TRBV5-1|TRBD2|TRBJ2-3
TGCGCCAGCAGCTTGAATCTCGCGGGGGGGCAAGCAGATACGCAGTATTTT
CASSLNLAGGQADTQYF
>once|TRBV2|TRBD1|TRBJ1-6
TGTGCCAGCAGTGAATACGGGACAGGGGGTTATAATTCACCCCTCCACTTT
CASSEYGTGGYNSPLHF
>.|TRBV2|.|TRBJ1-4
TGTGCCAGCAGTGACCGTAGGAGCAATGAAAAACTGTTTTTT
CASSDRRSNEKLFF
>.|TRBV2|TRBD2|TRBJ2-1
TGTGCCAGCAGAGGACTAGCGGGGTTCAATGAGCAGTTCTTC
CASRGLAGFNEQFF
>.|TRBV5-4|TRBD1|TRBJ1-1
TGTGCCAGCAGCTCCACAGGGGTGAACACTGAAGCTTTCTTT
CASSSTGVNTEAFF
>.|TRBV2|TRBD1|TRBJ1-2
TGTGCCAGCAGGGCAACAGGGGCCCGTAACTATGGCTACACCTTC
CASRATGARNYGYTF
>.|TRBV5-1|TRBD2|TRBJ2-2
TGCGCCAGCAGCCAAATAGGCGGGAGTTGGATCGGGGAGCTGTTTTTT
CASSQIGGSWIGELFF
>.|TRBV2|TRBD1|TRBJ1-5
TGTGCCAGCAGTGCTACCCCGACAGGGCGGGGGCATTTT
CASSATPTGRGHF
>once|TRBV14|TRBD1|TRBJ2-7
TGTGCCAGCAGCCAAGGTGGGACAGGGGGCTACGGTAGCTCCTACGAGCAGTACTTC
CASSQGGTGGYGSSYEQYF
>.|TRBV2|.|TRBJ2-2
TGTGCCAGCAGTGCTCGACAGATACACACCGGGGAGCTGTTTTTT
CASSARQIHTGELFF
>.|TRBV7-2|TRBD1|TRBJ2-1
TGTGCCAGCAGCCTTACAGGGGACTCCTACAATGAGCAGTTCTTC
CASSLTGDSYNEQFF
>once|TRBV9|.|TRBJ2-2
TGTGCCAGCAGCGTAGTTAGGGGCGGGGAGCTGTTTTTT
CASSVVRGGELFF
>.|TRBV29-1|.|TRBJ2-1
TGCAGCGTTGGAAACCTCGTATCCCGAGAAGACAATGAGCAGTTCTTC
CSVGNLVSREDNEQFF
>.|TRBV6-5|TRBD2|TRBJ2-1
TGTGCCAGCAAAGCCCGGGCTAGCGGGGTCAATGAGCAGTTCTTC
CASKARASGVNEQFF
>.|TRBV4-1|.|TRBJ2-5
TGCGCCAGCAGCCCCCCCGGGGGAATGGAGACCCAGTACTTC
CASSPPGGMETQYF
>few|TRBV18|.|TRBJ1-1
TGTGCCAGCTCAAACTCAATGAACACTGAAGCTTTCTTT
CASSNSMNTEAFF
>.|TRBV6-1|TRBD2|TRBJ2-1
TGTGCCAGCAGTGACGGGACTAGCGTCCATGAGCAGTTCTTC
CASSDGTSVHEQFF